This TCR beta chain was captured by sequencing in a study of glioma-infiltrating T cells. The overall study: Before surgery, glioma patients received dexamethasone for at most six days. Study results and caveats: Very few CDR3 sequences were shared between tissue and blood. Tissue-blood divergence was below expectation in non-neoplastic patients, above in gliomas.

Turning to this clonotype: What it binds is unknown.

Using RNA template, CDR3s of TCR alpha and beta were amplified with iRepertoire arm-PCR. One-step reverse transcription and amplification started from about 100-400 ng of tissue mRNA or PBMC total RNA. TCRdb recomputed calls from the multiplex PCR reads with MiXCR, one row per CDR3 protein. The sample shows around 350,000 distinct CDR3 sequences, roughly two fifths of them seen only once. The origin of this receptor is a human donor with low-grade glioma or glioblastoma, undergoing nonglioma brain surgery, or in good health (not recorded which). The specimen was glioma tissue, nonneoplastic brain tissue, or PBMCs (not recorded which).

The DNA for the CDR3 is TGTGCCAGCACCGGACAGGGTAGGGACGATGAGCAGTTCTTC. Amino acids: CASTGQGRDDEQFF. This chain uses TRBV6-1 with TRBJ2-1; 8 bases map to TRBD1. From germline, CDR1 is MNHNS and CDR2 SASEGT. The ends lost 7 bases at V and 8 bases at J; junction bases unmatched: 10. The CDR3 has 14 amino acids.